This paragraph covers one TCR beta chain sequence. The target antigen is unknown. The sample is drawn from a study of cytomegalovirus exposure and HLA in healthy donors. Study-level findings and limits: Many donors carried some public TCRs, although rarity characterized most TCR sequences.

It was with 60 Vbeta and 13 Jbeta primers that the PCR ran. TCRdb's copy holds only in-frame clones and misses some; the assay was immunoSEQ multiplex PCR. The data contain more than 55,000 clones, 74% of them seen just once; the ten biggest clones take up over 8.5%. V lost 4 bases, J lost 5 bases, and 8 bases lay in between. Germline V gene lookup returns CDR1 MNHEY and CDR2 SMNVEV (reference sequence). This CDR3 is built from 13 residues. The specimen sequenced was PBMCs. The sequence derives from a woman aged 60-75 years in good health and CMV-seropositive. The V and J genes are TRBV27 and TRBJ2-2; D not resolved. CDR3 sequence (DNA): TGTGCCAGCAGTTGGATGAGGACCGGGGAGCTGTTTTTT. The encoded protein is CASSWMRTGELFF.